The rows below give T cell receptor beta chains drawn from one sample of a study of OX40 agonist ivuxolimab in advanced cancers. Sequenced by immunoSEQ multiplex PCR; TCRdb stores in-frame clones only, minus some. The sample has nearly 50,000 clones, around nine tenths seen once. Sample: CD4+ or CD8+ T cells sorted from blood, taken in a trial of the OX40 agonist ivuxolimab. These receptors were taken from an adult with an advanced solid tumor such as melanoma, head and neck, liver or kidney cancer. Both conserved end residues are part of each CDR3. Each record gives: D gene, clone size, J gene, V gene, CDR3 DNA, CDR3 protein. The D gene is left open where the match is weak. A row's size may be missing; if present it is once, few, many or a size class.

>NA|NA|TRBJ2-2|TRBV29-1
TGCAGCGTGTCCCGGGGGTCCGGGGAGCTGTTTTTT
CSVSRGSGELFF
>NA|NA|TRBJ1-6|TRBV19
TGTGCCAGTAGTATGGGGGACGGACTTAGGAATTCACCCCTCCACTTT
CASSMGDGLRNSPLHF
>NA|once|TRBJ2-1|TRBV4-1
TGCGCCAGCAGCCAAGGGGTTCGGGGTCCCCTTTATCATGAGCAGTTCTTC
CASSQGVRGPLYHEQFF
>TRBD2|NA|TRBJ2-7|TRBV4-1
TGCGCCAGCAGCCAAGGCCACCCGGGACTAGAGTCCTACGAGCAGTACTTC
CASSQGHPGLESYEQYF
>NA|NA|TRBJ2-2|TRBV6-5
TGTGCCAGCAGTTACTGGGTTGACACCGGGGAGCTGTTTTTT
CASSYWVDTGELFF
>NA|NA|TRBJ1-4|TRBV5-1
TGCGCCAGCAGCTTTATCACAGGCGTTAATGAAAAACTGTTTTTT
CASSFITGVNEKLFF
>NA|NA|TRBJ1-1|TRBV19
TGTGCCAGTAATAAGGGACGGATGAACACTGAAGCTTTCTTT
CASNKGRMNTEAFF
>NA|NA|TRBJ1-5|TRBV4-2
TGTGCCAGCAGCCAAGATGGAGGCAATCAGCCCCAGCATTTT
CASSQDGGNQPQHF
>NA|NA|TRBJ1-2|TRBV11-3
TGTGCCAGCAGCTCAACGGGAGGGGCTGGCTACACCTTC
CASSSTGGAGYTF
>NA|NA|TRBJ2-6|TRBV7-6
TGTGCCAGCAGCTCCGGGACCAGCTCTGGGGCCAACGTCCTGACTTTC
CASSSGTSSGANVLTF
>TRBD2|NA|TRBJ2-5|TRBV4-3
TGCGCCAGCAGCCAAGATGGCTACGGACTAGAGCGGGACTTC
CASSQDGYGLERDF
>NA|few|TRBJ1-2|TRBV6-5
TGTGCCAGCAGTTACCGAAAACAACAGGGCAGCTATGGCTACACCTTC
CASSYRKQQGSYGYTF
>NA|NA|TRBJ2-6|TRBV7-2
TGTGCCAGCAGCAGAGGGGAAAGCTCTGGGGCCAACGTCCTGACTTTC
CASSRGESSGANVLTF
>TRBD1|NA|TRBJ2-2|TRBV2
TGTGCCAGCATCCCTCGGACAGGGTCCACCGGGGAGCTGTTTTTT
CASIPRTGSTGELFF
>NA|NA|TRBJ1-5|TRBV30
TGTGCCTGGAGTCTAGCGACAGATGGTCAGCCCCAGCATTTT
CAWSLATDGQPQHF
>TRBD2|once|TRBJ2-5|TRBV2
TGTGCCGGGAGGAGCGGGAGCCTCCAAGAGACCCAGTACTTC
CAGRSGSLQETQYF
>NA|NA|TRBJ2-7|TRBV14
TGTGCCAGCAGCCAAAGTTTAGTCGGAGAGCAGTACTTC
CASSQSLVGEQYF
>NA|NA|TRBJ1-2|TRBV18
TGTGCCAGCTCACCACCCGTTTCAGGGAACAATTATGGCTACACCTTC
CASSPPVSGNNYGYTF
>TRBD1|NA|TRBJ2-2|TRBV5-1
TGCGCCAGCAGCATACAGGGGTTAAACACCGGGGAGCTGTTTTTT
CASSIQGLNTGELFF
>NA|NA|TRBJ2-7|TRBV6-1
TGTGCCAGCAGTCGGGACAATTTAGAGCAGTACTTC
CASSRDNLEQYF
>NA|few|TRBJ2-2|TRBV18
TGTGCCAGCTCACCAGAGAACACCGGGGAGCTGTTTTTT
CASSPENTGELFF
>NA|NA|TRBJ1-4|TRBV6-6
TGTGCCAGCAGTTCCGAGACTAATGAAAAACTGTTTTTT
CASSSETNEKLFF
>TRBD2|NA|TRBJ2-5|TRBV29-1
TGCTCCACTACTAGTTTCCATAGCGGGCAAGAGACCCAGTACTTC
CSTTSFHSGQETQYF
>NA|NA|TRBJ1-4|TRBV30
TGTGCCTGGAGTGAGCAGACAGGCGCAAATGAAAAACTGTTTTTT
CAWSEQTGANEKLFF
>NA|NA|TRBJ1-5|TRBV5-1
TGCGCCAGCAGCTTGTATGCGGAACAGCCCCAGCATTTT
CASSLYAEQPQHF